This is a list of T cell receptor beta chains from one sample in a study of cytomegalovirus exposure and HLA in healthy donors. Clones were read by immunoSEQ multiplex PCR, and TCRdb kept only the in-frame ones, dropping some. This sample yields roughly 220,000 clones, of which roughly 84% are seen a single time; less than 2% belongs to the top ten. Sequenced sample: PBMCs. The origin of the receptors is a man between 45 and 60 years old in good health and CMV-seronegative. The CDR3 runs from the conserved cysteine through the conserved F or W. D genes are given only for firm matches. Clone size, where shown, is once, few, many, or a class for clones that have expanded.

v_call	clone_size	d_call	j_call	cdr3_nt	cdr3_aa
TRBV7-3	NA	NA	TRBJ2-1	TGTGCCAGCGCCACTAGTCGTGGAGATGAGCAGTTCTTC	CASATSRGDEQFF
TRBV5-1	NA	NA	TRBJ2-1	TGCGCCAGCAGCTTGCGGACAGTCGGGAATGAGCAGTTCTTC	CASSLRTVGNEQFF
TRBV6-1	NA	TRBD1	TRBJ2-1	TGTGCCAGCAGTGAAGCAGGGGGCACTTACAATGAGCAGTTCTTC	CASSEAGGTYNEQFF
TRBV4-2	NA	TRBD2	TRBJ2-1	TGTGCCAGCAGCCACCTATCCGGGGCTAGCGGGGGGCAGTTCTTC	CASSHLSGASGGQFF
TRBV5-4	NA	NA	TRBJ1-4	TGTGCCAGCAGGGGGAGCCGGGACTTAGATGAAAAACTGTTTTTT	CASRGSRDLDEKLFF
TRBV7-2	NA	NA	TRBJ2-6	TGTGCCAGCAGCTCCAGGGGGGCGGCTGGGGCCAACGTCCTGACTTTC	CASSSRGAAGANVLTF
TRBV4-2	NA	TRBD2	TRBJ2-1	TGTGCCAGCAGCCCTAGACTAGCGCTTCACAATGAGCAGTTCTTC	CASSPRLALHNEQFF
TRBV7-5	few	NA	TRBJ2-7	TGTGTCAGAAGCTTAGAACGACTAGCGGCCTCCTACGAGCAGTACTTC	CVRSLERLAASYEQYF
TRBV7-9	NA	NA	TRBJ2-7	TGTGCCAGCAGCTTATCACACTCCTACGAGCAGTACTTC	CASSLSHSYEQYF
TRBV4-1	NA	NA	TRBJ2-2	TGCGCCAGCAGCCAAGAACTAGCTGGGGAGCTGTTTTTT	CASSQELAGELFF
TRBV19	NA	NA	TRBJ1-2	TGTGCCAGTAGTATTCCGACAGTTAGTGGTGGCTACACCTTC	CASSIPTVSGGYTF
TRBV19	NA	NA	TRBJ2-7	TGTGCCAGTAGTATCGTAGTCGGGACAAACTCCTACGAGCAGTACTTC	CASSIVVGTNSYEQYF
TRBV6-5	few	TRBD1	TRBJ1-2	TGTGCCAGCAGTTCCAGTCCCGGGACAGGGACCTATGGCTACACCTTC	CASSSSPGTGTYGYTF
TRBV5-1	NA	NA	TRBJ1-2	TGCGCCAGCAGTCCTGAGGGGGGGCACGGCTACACCTTC	CASSPEGGHGYTF
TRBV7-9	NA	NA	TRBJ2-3	TGTGCCAGCAGCTTAGTGCCGAGCTCCTCAGATACGCAGTATTTT	CASSLVPSSSDTQYF
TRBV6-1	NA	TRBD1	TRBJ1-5	TGTGCCAGCAGAGACAGGGGTAGACAGCCCCAGCATTTT	CASRDRGRQPQHF
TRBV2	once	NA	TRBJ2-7	TGTGCCAGCAACACAGGGTCCTCCTACGAGCAGTACTTC	CASNTGSSYEQYF
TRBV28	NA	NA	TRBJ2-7	TGTGCCAGCAGCGCGGAGGGCCCCTACGAGCAGTACTTC	CASSAEGPYEQYF
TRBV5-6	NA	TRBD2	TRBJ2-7	TGTGCCAGCAGGTGGACGGGAGGTTCCTACGAGCAGTACTTC	CASRWTGGSYEQYF
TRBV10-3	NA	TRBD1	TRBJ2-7	TGTGCCATCAGTGGGACAGGAGCCTACGAGCAGTACTTC	CAISGTGAYEQYF
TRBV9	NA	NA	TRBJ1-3	TGTGCCAGCAGCGTAGGAGGGACTGGAAACACCATATATTTT	CASSVGGTGNTIYF
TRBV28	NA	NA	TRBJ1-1	TGTGCCAGCACCCCGGGACATTTGAACACTGAAGCTTTCTTT	CASTPGHLNTEAFF
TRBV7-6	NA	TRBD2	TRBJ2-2	TGTGCCAGCAGCTCCACACATTTAGCGGGAGGGAGTAACGGGGAGCTGTTTTTT	CASSSTHLAGGSNGELFF
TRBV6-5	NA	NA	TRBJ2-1	TGTGCCAGCAGCTTCCGGGGTGACGGGTTGAATGAGCAGTTCTTC	CASSFRGDGLNEQFF
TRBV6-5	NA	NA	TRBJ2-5	TGTGCCAGCAGTTTTGGGGGCCGCCGGGAGACCCAGTACTTC	CASSFGGRRETQYF
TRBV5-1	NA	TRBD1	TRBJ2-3	TGCGCCAGCAATGAGATGGTGACAGGGCCTATAACAGATACGCAGTATTTT	CASNEMVTGPITDTQYF
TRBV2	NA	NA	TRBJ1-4	TGTGCCAGCGTCACCGGGAGATCTAATGAAAAACTGTTTTTT	CASVTGRSNEKLFF
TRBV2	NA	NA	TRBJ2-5	TGTGCCAGCAGTGTAATCTGGGCGGGAGAGACCCAGTACTTC	CASSVIWAGETQYF
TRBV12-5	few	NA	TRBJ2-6	TGTGCTAGTGGTTTGACGACGACAGGAGCCAACGTCCTGACTTTC	CASGLTTTGANVLTF
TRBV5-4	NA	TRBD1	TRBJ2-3	TGTGCCAGCAGCCACCGGGACAGGGTATTAGATACGCAGTATTTT	CASSHRDRVLDTQYF
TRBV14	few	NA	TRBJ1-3	TGTGCCAGCAGCGTGACAGCTTCTGGAAACACCATATATTTT	CASSVTASGNTIYF
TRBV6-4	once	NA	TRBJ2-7	TGTGCCAGCATCCTTTACGAGCAGTACTTC	CASILYEQYF
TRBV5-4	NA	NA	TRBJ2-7	TGTGCCAGCAGCTCTCCGACAGGCTACGAGCAGTACTTC	CASSSPTGYEQYF
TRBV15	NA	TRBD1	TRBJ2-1	TGTGCCACCGATGAGGACAGGTACAATGAGCAGTTCTTC	CATDEDRYNEQFF
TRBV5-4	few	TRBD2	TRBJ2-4	TGTGCCAGCAGTAGCGGGGGGAGCATTCAGTACTTC	CASSSGGSIQYF
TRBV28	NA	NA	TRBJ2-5	TGTGCCAGCAGTTTGAGAAAGGAGACCCAGTACTTC	CASSLRKETQYF
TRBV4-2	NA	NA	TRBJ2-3	TGTGCCAGCAGCCAATCCCAGGGACTGACTACAGATACGCAGTATTTT	CASSQSQGLTTDTQYF
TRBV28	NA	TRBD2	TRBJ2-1	TGTGCCAGCAGTTCCCCGGGGACTAGCGGGAGAAATGAGCAGTTCTTC	CASSSPGTSGRNEQFF
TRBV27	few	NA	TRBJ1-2	TGTGCCAGCAGTTTATCGGCCAATGCTAACTATGGCTACACCTTC	CASSLSANANYGYTF
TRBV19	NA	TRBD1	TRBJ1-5	TGTGCCAGTACCACAGGGGTGCAGCCCCAGCATTTT	CASTTGVQPQHF
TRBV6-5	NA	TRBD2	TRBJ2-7	TGTGCCAGCAGTTATGTGCGGGAGAGCTACGAGCAGTACTTC	CASSYVRESYEQYF
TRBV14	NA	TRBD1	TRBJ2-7	TGTGCCAGCAGCCCCCTGGACAGGGTGGGCGAGCAGTACTTC	CASSPLDRVGEQYF
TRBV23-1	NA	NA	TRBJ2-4	TGCGCCAGCAGTCCCCGTGTGGAGGCCAAAAACATTCAGTACTTC	CASSPRVEAKNIQYF
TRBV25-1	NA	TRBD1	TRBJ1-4	TGTGCCAGCAGTAGTGACAGGGCTAATGAAAAACTGTTTTTT	CASSSDRANEKLFF
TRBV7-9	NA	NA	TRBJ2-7	TGTGCCAGCAGCTTAGAGACAGGTTTCTACGAGCAGTACTTC	CASSLETGFYEQYF
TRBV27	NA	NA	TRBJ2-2	TGTGCCAGTAAAAGCGACAGGAAGAGTGGGGAGCTGTTTTTT	CASKSDRKSGELFF
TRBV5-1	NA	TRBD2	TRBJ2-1	TGCGCCAGCAGAGCTCTGACTAGCGGGAACAATGAGCAGTTCTTC	CASRALTSGNNEQFF
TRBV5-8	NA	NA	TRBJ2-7	TGTGCCAGCAGCTTTCATGGGGGGTCCTACGAGCAGTACTTC	CASSFHGGSYEQYF
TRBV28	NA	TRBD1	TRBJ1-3	TGTGCCAGCAGTTCAGGGGGCTCTGGAAACACCATATATTTT	CASSSGGSGNTIYF
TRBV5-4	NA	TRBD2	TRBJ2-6	TGTGCCAGCAGCCCGGGGGGGGAATCAGGGGCCAACGTCCTGACTTTC	CASSPGGESGANVLTF
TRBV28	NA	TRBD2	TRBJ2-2	TGTGCCAGCCTTAAGACTAGCGGGAACACCGGGGAGCTGTTTTTT	CASLKTSGNTGELFF
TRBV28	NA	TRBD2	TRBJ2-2	TGTGCCAGCAGGATAGCGGGAGTACGTTCCGGGGAGCTGTTTTTT	CASRIAGVRSGELFF
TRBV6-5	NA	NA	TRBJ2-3	TGTGCCAGCAGATATTCCGGACAGAACACAGATACGCAGTATTTT	CASRYSGQNTDTQYF